This is a list of T cell receptor beta chains from one sample in a study of blood T cell repertoires in COVID-19. Sequencing used immunoSEQ multiplex PCR; TCRdb keeps in-frame clones, though not all of them. The sample gives 68,000 or so clones, roughly 86% of which show up once; 4.1% is in the top ten. Sequencing was done on a sample of peripheral blood. These receptors all stem from a man aged 45-65 years with acute or convalescent COVID-19. Each CDR3 is given with its conserved first and last residue. The D gene is left open where the match is weak. Clone sizes are given selectively: once, few, many, or a class where the clone is expanded.

d_call,v_call,j_call,clone_size,cdr3_length,cdr3_aa,cdr3_nt
-,TRBV9,TRBJ2-7,-,14,CASSVAFGGYEQYF,TGTGCCAGCAGCGTAGCTTTCGGGGGCTACGAGCAGTACTTC
TRBD2,TRBV27,TRBJ2-7,-,14,CASSSSGRPYEQYF,TGTGCCAGCAGTTCTAGCGGGAGGCCCTACGAGCAGTACTTC
-,TRBV20-1,TRBJ1-4,once,11,CSASGGGGLFF,TGCAGTGCTAGTGGGGGGGGAGGACTGTTTTTT
-,TRBV12-5,TRBJ2-2,-,15,CASGLGTTITGELFF,TGTGCTAGTGGTTTGGGGACTACGATCACCGGGGAGCTGTTTTTT
TRBD1,TRBV6-5,TRBJ2-3,once,14,CASSAQGSTDTQYF,TGTGCCAGCAGCGCACAGGGGAGCACAGATACGCAGTATTTT
-,TRBV30,TRBJ1-5,-,13,CAWSVQLNQPQHF,TGTGCCTGGAGTGTACAGCTCAATCAGCCCCAGCATTTT
-,TRBV3-1/TRBV3-2,TRBJ1-2,-,12,CASSQERGGYTF,TGTGCCAGCAGCCAAGAACGGGGAGGCTACACCTTC
-,TRBV6-1,TRBJ1-2,-,11,CASSDGIGYTF,TGTGCCAGCAGTGACGGGATCGGCTACACCTTC
-,TRBV27,TRBJ2-7,-,14,CASSKTSTSYEQYF,TGTGCCAGCAGCAAAACTAGTACCTCCTACGAGCAGTACTTC
TRBD1,TRBV5-1,TRBJ2-5,-,16,CASSLALRGPQETQYF,TGCGCCAGCAGCTTGGCCTTGAGGGGGCCCCAAGAGACCCAGTACTTC
-,TRBV7-9,TRBJ1-5,-,13,CASSPDRPQPQHF,TGTGCCAGCAGCCCCGACAGGCCCCAGCCCCAGCATTTT
TRBD1,TRBV7-9,TRBJ1-4,-,15,CASSYDTGVVEKLFF,TGTGCCAGCAGCTACGATACAGGGGTTGTTGAAAAACTGTTTTTT
-,TRBV5-1,TRBJ2-1,-,14,CASSPPAETNEQFF,TGCGCCAGCAGCCCGCCCGCGGAAACAAATGAGCAGTTCTTC
-,TRBV27,TRBJ1-6,once,12,CASSPGSSPLHF,TGTGCCAGCAGCCCGGGGAGTTCACCCCTCCACTTT
-,TRBV5-4,TRBJ2-5,-,13,CASSFQGSETQYF,TGTGCCAGCAGCTTTCAGGGTTCTGAGACCCAGTACTTC
TRBD1,TRBV9,TRBJ1-5,-,14,CASSQTGGRQPQHF,TGTGCCAGCAGCCAAACAGGGGGACGGCAGCCCCAGCATTTT
-,TRBV11-2,TRBJ2-2,-,16,CASSLIGRGSTGELFF,TGTGCCAGCAGCTTAATAGGCAGGGGAAGCACCGGGGAGCTGTTTTTT
TRBD2,TRBV20-1,TRBJ2-5,-,16,CSASAPGLAGFGTQYF,TGCAGTGCTAGTGCTCCGGGACTAGCGGGGTTCGGGACCCAGTACTTC
-,TRBV5-6,TRBJ1-3,few,15,CASSFYGRAGNTIYF,TGTGCCAGCAGCTTTTACGGCAGGGCTGGAAACACCATATATTTT
-,TRBV4-1,TRBJ1-5,-,14,CASSQGDGERPQHF,TGCGCCAGCAGCCAAGGAGACGGGGAACGGCCCCAGCATTTT
-,TRBV9,TRBJ2-3,-,16,CASSVAGRPDVDTQYF,TGTGCCAGCAGCGTAGCGGGTAGACCAGACGTCGATACGCAGTATTTT
-,TRBV14,TRBJ2-3,-,16,CASSQDGARLGDTQYF,TGTGCCAGCAGCCAAGATGGCGCGAGGTTAGGCGATACGCAGTATTTT
-,TRBV19,TRBJ1-4,-,15,CASSARRETIEKLFF,TGTGCCAGTAGTGCCCGACGGGAAACGATAGAAAAACTGTTTTTT
TRBD1,TRBV15,TRBJ2-7,-,14,CATSRGDRNTAQYF,TGTGCCACCAGCAGAGGGGACAGGAATACGGCGCAGTACTTC
-,TRBV27,TRBJ2-7,-,13,CASSLAGTYEQYF,TGTGCCAGCAGTTTGGCAGGTACCTACGAGCAGTACTTC
-,TRBV19,TRBJ2-1,-,17,CASSQRYFDSPYNEQFF,TGTGCCAGTAGTCAACGTTACTTCGACAGCCCCTACAATGAGCAGTTCTTC
TRBD2,TRBV6-5,TRBJ2-7,-,15,CASSTGTSGSYEQYF,TGTGCCAGCAGTACCGGGACTAGCGGGAGCTACGAGCAGTACTTC
-,TRBV2,TRBJ2-1,-,11,CASRIAPEQFF,TGTGCCAGCAGAATAGCCCCCGAGCAGTTCTTC
-,TRBV7-8,TRBJ2-7,-,14,CASSFGGIAYEQYF,TGTGCCAGCAGCTTTGGAGGGATAGCCTACGAGCAGTACTTC